The rows below give T cell receptor beta chains drawn from one sample of a study of T cells after yellow fever vaccination. Using its own MiXCR run on the 5' RACE reads, TCRdb lists one record per CDR3 protein. The table records a few hundred thousand distinct CDR3 sequences, 3.6% of them present only once. This specimen was PBMCs, taken 15 days after the yellow fever booster vaccination. The receptors derive from a man aged 18 to 35 who received the YFV17D yellow fever vaccine. The conserved cysteine and the conserved F or W are not part of the CDR3 here. Fields, in order: CDR3 protein, J gene, clone size, V gene. Some rows have no size entry. The others give once, few or many, or a class for an expanded clone.

cdr3_aa: AIGGQGGWYQPQH
j_call: TRBJ1-5
clone_size: many
v_call: TRBV10-3

cdr3_aa: ASSLSSGADYGYT
j_call: TRBJ1-2
clone_size: many
v_call: TRBV7-8

cdr3_aa: ASSLSGGNTIY
j_call: TRBJ1-3
clone_size: many
v_call: TRBV5-1

cdr3_aa: ASRRNEIYEQY
j_call: TRBJ2-7
clone_size: many
v_call: TRBV5-4

cdr3_aa: ASSQDGTGIANYGYT
j_call: TRBJ1-2
clone_size: .
v_call: TRBV4-1

cdr3_aa: SATRTVLGHNYGYT
j_call: TRBJ1-2
clone_size: many
v_call: TRBV20-1

cdr3_aa: ASRVTSGSSYEQY
j_call: TRBJ2-7
clone_size: few
v_call: TRBV5-1

cdr3_aa: ASSPAGGAGTQY
j_call: TRBJ2-5
clone_size: few
v_call: TRBV3-1

cdr3_aa: ASSATQVNNSPLH
j_call: TRBJ1-6
clone_size: many
v_call: TRBV7-9

cdr3_aa: ASSVDGRGDDEQY
j_call: TRBJ2-7
clone_size: many
v_call: TRBV19

cdr3_aa: ASSYTALRGIYGYT
j_call: TRBJ1-2
clone_size: many
v_call: TRBV6-5

cdr3_aa: ASTTGRGDEQF
j_call: TRBJ2-1
clone_size: many
v_call: TRBV6-5

cdr3_aa: ASSENRGRKTQY
j_call: TRBJ2-5
clone_size: many
v_call: TRBV7-2

cdr3_aa: ASRYQAGGPRETQY
j_call: TRBJ2-5
clone_size: .
v_call: TRBV5-5

cdr3_aa: ASSLARYYGYT
j_call: TRBJ1-2
clone_size: .
v_call: TRBV19

cdr3_aa: ASSRRTGVTKNIQY
j_call: TRBJ2-4
clone_size: .
v_call: TRBV7-2

cdr3_aa: ASARAGGETQY
j_call: TRBJ2-5
clone_size: many
v_call: TRBV5-1

cdr3_aa: ASSHSDRYTEAF
j_call: TRBJ1-1
clone_size: many
v_call: TRBV4-1

cdr3_aa: ASSSPRQGPDAEAF
j_call: TRBJ1-1
clone_size: many
v_call: TRBV7-9

cdr3_aa: ASSHGAQGAWETQY
j_call: TRBJ2-5
clone_size: many
v_call: TRBV4-2

cdr3_aa: ASSRPGQPYRGYNGYT
j_call: TRBJ1-2
clone_size: many
v_call: TRBV6-6

cdr3_aa: ASSPAGRASPLH
j_call: TRBJ1-6
clone_size: many
v_call: TRBV19

cdr3_aa: ATLGAKSSYEQY
j_call: TRBJ2-7
clone_size: many
v_call: TRBV10-3

cdr3_aa: ASTLGRGRPYNEQF
j_call: TRBJ2-1
clone_size: many
v_call: TRBV5-6

cdr3_aa: SARYLDSGNTIY
j_call: TRBJ1-3
clone_size: many
v_call: TRBV20-1

cdr3_aa: ASSYSRTGVNNEQF
j_call: TRBJ2-1
clone_size: many
v_call: TRBV6-2/TRBV6-3

cdr3_aa: SVEVWYREIGDTQY
j_call: TRBJ2-3
clone_size: many
v_call: TRBV29-1

cdr3_aa: ASSYHGCTDTQY
j_call: TRBJ2-3
clone_size: many
v_call: TRBV6-2/TRBV6-3

cdr3_aa: ASSLSGLITGELF
j_call: TRBJ2-2
clone_size: many
v_call: TRBV7-3

cdr3_aa: ASSLVQDNEQF
j_call: TRBJ2-1
clone_size: many
v_call: TRBV5-1

cdr3_aa: ASSLQGADTEAF
j_call: TRBJ1-1
clone_size: many
v_call: TRBV5-1

cdr3_aa: ASSLGGPSSYNEQF
j_call: TRBJ2-1
clone_size: many
v_call: TRBV7-3

cdr3_aa: ASSPERAGNTIY
j_call: TRBJ1-3
clone_size: many
v_call: TRBV18

cdr3_aa: ASCVRTPDQPQH
j_call: TRBJ1-5
clone_size: many
v_call: TRBV6-1